These 26 T cell receptor beta chains were sequenced from one sample in a study of cytomegalovirus exposure and HLA in healthy donors. Use of 60 Vbeta and 13 Jbeta primers characterized the PCR. The table came from immunoSEQ multiplex PCR; TCRdb's copy has only in-frame clones and leaves some out. Among 200,000 to 250,000 clones, roughly 80% were seen once, and the ten largest hold about 1.4%. Specimen: PBMCs. These receptor sequences come from a girl aged 10-17 years in good health and CMV-seronegative.

CDR3 in amino acids: CASSQGATAYEQYF. Here the CDR3 DNA reads TGCGCCAGCAGCCAAGGCGCTACTGCCTACGAGCAGTACTTC. The chain recombines TRBV4-1 with TRBJ2-7; no definite D call. V was trimmed by 1 base and J by 2 bases, leaving 9 bases between them. CDR1 is MGHRA and CDR2 is YSYEKL in the germline V gene. The CDR3 is 14 residues long.

This chain uses TRBV4-2 with TRBJ1-2; tentative D call: TRBD1 (5 bases). The V end was cut by 4 bases, the J end by 2 bases, with 11 bases between. This CDR3 is built from 14 residues. The germline V gene encodes CDR1 LGHNA and CDR2 YNFKEQ. CDR3 region: CASSREGVNYGYTF. DNA for the CDR3: TGTGCCAGCAGCCGAGAAGGGGTAAACTATGGCTACACCTTC.

The chain is built from TRBV11-2 and TRBJ2-5; 8 positions match TRBD2. Germline V CDR1 and CDR2: SGHAT, FQNNGV. V dropped 4 bases and J dropped 5; count of bases not matched to a gene: 15. The CDR3 extends over 17 amino acids. CDR3 bases: TGTGCCAGCAGCTCCGACGGGCGGGGGGCCCTTCGGGAGACCCAGTACTTC. Protein product: CASSSDGRGALRETQYF.

This sequence joins TRBV7-2 and TRBJ1-5; D is undetermined. The CDR3 length is 16 residues. Germline loops: CDR1 SGHTA, CDR2 FQGNSA. Trimming took 5 bases from V and 4 from J, leaving 18 bases between them. The CDR3, as DNA: TGTGCCAGCAGCAAAACTGCCACGAGATCAAATCAGCCCCAGCATTTT. Translated: CASSKTATRSNQPQHF.

V gene TRBV4-1 combines with J gene TRBJ2-7; D is perhaps TRBD2 (5 bases). Trimming stripped 5 bases from V and 3 bases from J, with 17 bases between. Germline CDR1 is MGHRA and CDR2 is YSYEKL. This CDR3 has 15 amino acids. CDR3 in amino acids: CASSSFWGVIYEQYF. The CDR3 bases are TGCGCCAGCAGCTCATTCTGGGGAGTAATCTACGAGCAGTACTTC.

The rearrangement uses TRBV2 and TRBJ2-5, with 7 bases lining up with TRBD1. V was clipped by 9 bases and J by 5 bases; unmatched bases: 6. This CDR3 comprises 12 residues. Per germline, CDR1 SNHLY and CDR2 FYNNEI. The DNA of the CDR3 is TGTGCCAGTACAAGGGGGCAGGAGACCCAGTACTTC. It translates to CASTRGQETQYF.

This clone has a handful of counts. The V call is TRBV6-1, the J call TRBJ2-3; the D gene is possibly TRBD2 (6 bases). The CDR3 contains 15 residues. Germline assignment: CDR1 MNHNS and CDR2 SASEGT. Trimming cost V 1 base and J 0 bases, with 8 bases left between them. CDR3 loop: CASSEGSGSTDTQYF. CDR3 bases: TGTGCCAGCAGTGAAGGTAGCGGTAGCACAGATACGCAGTATTTT.

The chain has TRBV5-8 and TRBJ2-2; D perhaps matches TRBD2 (5 bases). V lost 4 bases and J lost 2, with 12 bases in between. The germline V gene has CDR1 SGHTS and CDR2 YDEGEE. CDR3 length: 15 amino acids. In DNA, the CDR3 is TGTGCCAGCAGCCGACCGGGAACCAACACCGGGGAGCTGTTTTTT. This gives the protein CASSRPGTNTGELFF.

V gene TRBV19 combines with J gene TRBJ1-2, with TRBD1 identical over 7 bases. V lost 7 bases, J lost 2 bases, and 7 bases stayed unmatched. Germline CDR1 and CDR2: LNHDA and SQIVND (reference sequence). The CDR3 spans 14 residues. The CDR3 bases are TGTGCCAGTAACAGGGGCAATTCCAACTATGGCTACACCTTC. Its protein product is CASNRGNSNYGYTF.

The chain is built from TRBV7-9 and TRBJ1-5; D possibly corresponds to TRBD1 (5 bases). The CDR3 contains 18 residues. Germline V CDR1 and CDR2: SEHNR, FQNEAQ (reference sequence). V was shortened by 2 bases and J by 5 bases, with 22 bases between the two germline ends. Here the CDR3 reads CASSLTDDVGGFHQPQHF. As DNA, the CDR3 is TGTGCCAGCAGCTTAACGGATGATGTCGGGGGTTTCCATCAGCCCCAGCATTTT.

V and J are TRBV2 and TRBJ2-6; the D gene is possibly TRBD2 (6 bases). The germline V gene encodes CDR1 SNHLY and CDR2 FYNNEI. Between the trimmed V and J ends, which lost 2 bases and 2 bases, there was a span of 7 bases. This CDR3 comprises 15 residues. The CDR3 nucleotides are TGTGCCAGCAGTGAATCGGGGGCTGGGGCCAACGTCCTGACTTTC. Its protein is CASSESGAGANVLTF.

The chain has TRBV15 and TRBJ2-5; 13 bases agree with TRBD2. J lost 14 bases, V lost 2 bases, and 14 bases had no gene match. The CDR3 contains 16 residues. In germline, CDR1 is LNHNV, CDR2 YYDKDF (reference sequence). CDR3 sequence reads: CATSRLEGLAGTKSYF. DNA of the CDR3: TGTGCCACCAGCAGACTTGAGGGACTAGCGGGAACGAAAAGCTACTTC.

The chain uses TRBV18 and TRBJ1-3; D is uncertain. Germline CDR1 is KGHSH and CDR2 is LQKENI. V lost 3 bases and J lost 2, with 8 bases in between. This CDR3 comprises 14 residues. CDR3 region: CASSPREAGNTIYF. CDR3 coding DNA: TGTGCCAGCTCACCGAGGGAAGCTGGAAACACCATATATTTT.

This chain uses TRBV6-5 with TRBJ1-2, with 8 bases that match TRBD1. This CDR3 is 14 amino acids long. Germline CDR1 MNHEY, CDR2 SVGAGI. J was trimmed by 6 bases and V by 6 bases; bases with no gene match: 9. The CDR3 bases are TGTGCCAGCAGCCCCAGGGGGCGAAGGGATGGCTACACCTTC. The encoded protein is CASSPRGRRDGYTF.

The gene calls are TRBV27 and TRBJ2-7; D gene uncertain. V dropped 4 bases and J dropped 2 bases, with 9 bases sitting between them. CDR1 and CDR2 from the germline V gene are MNHEY and SMNVEV (reference sequence). CDR3 length: 13 amino acids. This CDR3 is CASSYRSAYEQYF. The DNA for the CDR3 is TGTGCCAGCAGTTACCGGAGCGCCTACGAGCAGTACTTC.

The rearrangement links TRBV18 to TRBJ2-5; the match to TRBD2 covers 9 bases. The CDR3 length is 15 residues. In germline, CDR1 is KGHSH, CDR2 LQKENI. The V and J ends lost 6 bases and 1 base, in that order; junction bases with no gene match: 6. The CDR3 nucleotides are TGTGCCAGCTCTCAAGGAGCGGGGGGCCAAGAGACCCAGTACTTC. This sequence encodes CASSQGAGGQETQYF.

This sequence joins TRBV11-2 and TRBJ1-1; D is uncertain. Germline V gene sequence: CDR1 SGHAT, CDR2 FQNNGV. V was pared by 5 bases and J by 7 bases, with 5 bases between. This CDR3 has 10 residues. The CDR3 DNA follows: TGTGCCAGCAGCCGAGGTGAAGCTTTCTTT. Amino acid sequence: CASSRGEAFF.

The chain uses TRBV6-5 and TRBJ1-1, with D uncertain. V was shortened by 4 bases and J by 6 bases, with 12 bases between the two germline ends. CDR3 size: 13 residues. In germline, CDR1 is MNHEY, CDR2 SVGAGI. The CDR3, as DNA: TGTGCCAGCAGTTCTAAGGGAGGCCCTGAAGCTTTCTTT. This gives the protein CASSSKGGPEAFF.

With regard to this clone: This sample includes further DNA sequences coding for the same CDR3. The rearrangement uses TRBV28 and TRBJ1-5, with D possibly TRBD1 on 5 matching bases. Germline V gene data show CDR1 as MDHEN and CDR2 as SYDVKM. V was shortened by 5 bases and J by 3 bases, with 20 bases between the two germline ends. CDR3 length: 17 amino acids. The CDR3 sequence is CASSLDFGRGLNQPQHF. The DNA of the CDR3 is TGTGCCAGCAGTCTTGACTTTGGGAGGGGACTCAATCAGCCCCAGCATTTT.

This clone appeared a few times. The rearrangement links TRBV29-1 to TRBJ1-2, with D unresolved. Germline assignment: CDR1 SQVTM and CDR2 ANQGSEA. Deletions cut 4 bases from V and 7 bases from J, with 10 bases between. The CDR3 has 11 amino acids. The CDR3 DNA follows: TGCAGCGTTGTAGGAGGGAGTGGCTACACCTTC. As protein: CSVVGGSGYTF.

The rearrangement joins TRBV18 to TRBJ2-5, with 8 bases identical to TRBD2. The CDR3 sequence is 16 residues long. The trim removed 2 bases at V and 2 bases at J, leaving 7 bases unmatched. Per the germline V gene, CDR1 is KGHSH and CDR2 is LQKENI. CDR3 region: CASSPFFSGGQETQYF. CDR3 DNA sequence: TGTGCCAGCTCACCATTTTTCAGCGGGGGACAAGAGACCCAGTACTTC.

The chain uses TRBV27 and TRBJ1-1; 11 bases fit TRBD1. Trimming at V came to 6 bases and at J to 1 base, leaving 1 base not matched to a gene. This CDR3 spans 14 amino acids. Germline V gene sequence: CDR1 MNHEY, CDR2 SMNVEV (reference sequence). CDR3 sequence: CASRDRGRNTEAFF. In DNA, the CDR3 is TGTGCCAGCAGGGACAGGGGGCGGAACACTGAAGCTTTCTTT.

This chain connects TRBV5-1 to TRBJ2-7, with TRBD1 identical over 10 bases. The CDR3 consists of 13 residues. The J segment lost 6 bases and the V segment lost 6 bases, leaving 6 bases of the junction unmatched. CDR1 and CDR2 (germline): SGHRS, YFSETQ. CDR3 amino acids: CASTTRDRGEQYF. Written as DNA, the CDR3 is TGCGCCAGCACCACCCGGGACAGGGGCGAGCAGTACTTC.

The J gene is TRBJ2-3, the V gene TRBV7-9; possible D gene TRBD2, 5 bases. Per germline, CDR1 SEHNR and CDR2 FQNEAQ (reference sequence). The CDR3 runs to 15 residues. Trimming pared 6 bases from V and 1 base from J, leaving 14 bases between. The CDR3 is CASRPPRRGTDTQYF. The CDR3 nucleotides read TGTGCCAGCAGGCCCCCGAGGCGGGGCACAGATACGCAGTATTTT.

This chain links TRBV9 with TRBJ1-1; TRBD1 matches at 8 bases. The V gene's germline CDR1 is SGDLS and CDR2 YYNGEE. V was clipped by 5 bases and J by 2 bases; unmatched bases: 2. This CDR3 has 13 residues. The CDR3 coding sequence is TGTGCCAGCAGTGGACAGGGAAACACTGAAGCTTTCTTT. Its protein is CASSGQGNTEAFF.

This clone was found a few times. This sequence joins TRBV27 and TRBJ2-2, with no clear D. V lost 8 bases to trimming and J lost 2 bases, with 12 bases between them. This CDR3 is 14 amino acids long. The germline CDR1 and CDR2 sequences are MNHEY and SMNVEV (reference sequence). DNA for the CDR3: TGTGCCAGCTCCCCGACTTATAACACCGGGGAGCTGTTTTTT. This translates into CASSPTYNTGELFF.